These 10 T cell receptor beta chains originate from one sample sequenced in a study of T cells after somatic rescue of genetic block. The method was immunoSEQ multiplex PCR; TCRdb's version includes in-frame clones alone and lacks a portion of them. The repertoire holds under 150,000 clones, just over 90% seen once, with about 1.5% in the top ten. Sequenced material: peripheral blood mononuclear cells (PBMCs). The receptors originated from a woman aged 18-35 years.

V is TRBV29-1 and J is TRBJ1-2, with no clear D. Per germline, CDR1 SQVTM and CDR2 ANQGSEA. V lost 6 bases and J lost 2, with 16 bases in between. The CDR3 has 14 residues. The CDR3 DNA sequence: TGCAGCGTATATCCACCCCCTCGGAACTATGGCTACACCTTC. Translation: CSVYPPPRNYGYTF.

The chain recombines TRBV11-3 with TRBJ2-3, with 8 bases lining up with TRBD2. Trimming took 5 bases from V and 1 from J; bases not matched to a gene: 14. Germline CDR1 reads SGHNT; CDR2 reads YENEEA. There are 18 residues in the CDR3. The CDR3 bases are TGTGCCAGCAGCAGAAGCGCGGGGGGTTTTGGGGGCACAGATACGCAGTATTTT. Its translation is CASSRSAGGFGGTDTQYF.

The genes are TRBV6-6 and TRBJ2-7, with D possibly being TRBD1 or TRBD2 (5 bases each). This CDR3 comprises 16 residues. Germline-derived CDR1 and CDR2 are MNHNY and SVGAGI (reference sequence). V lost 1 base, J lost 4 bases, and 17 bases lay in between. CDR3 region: CASSYFAGNRGYEQYF. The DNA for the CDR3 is TGTGCCAGCAGTTACTTTGCCGGGAATAGGGGATACGAGCAGTACTTC.

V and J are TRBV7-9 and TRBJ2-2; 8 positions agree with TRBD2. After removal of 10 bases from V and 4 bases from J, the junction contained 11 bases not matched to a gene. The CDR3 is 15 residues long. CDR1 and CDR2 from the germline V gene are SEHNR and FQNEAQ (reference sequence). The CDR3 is CATTGGVSGTGELFF. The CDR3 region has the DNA TGTGCCACCACCGGGGGGGTATCTGGCACCGGGGAGCTGTTTTTT. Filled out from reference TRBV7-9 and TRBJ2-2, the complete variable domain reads DTGVSQNPRHKITKRGQNVTFRCDPISEHNRLYWYRQTLGQGPEFLTYFQNEAQLEKSRLLSDRFSAERPKGSFSTLEIQRTEQGDSAMYLCATTGGVSGTGELFFGEGSRLTVL.

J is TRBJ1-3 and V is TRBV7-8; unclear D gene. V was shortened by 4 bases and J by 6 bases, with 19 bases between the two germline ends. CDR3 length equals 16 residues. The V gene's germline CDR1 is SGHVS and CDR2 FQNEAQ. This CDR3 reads CASSSGAGKRENTIYF. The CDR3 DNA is TGTGCCAGCAGCTCAGGCGCGGGGAAGAGAGAAAACACCATATATTTT.

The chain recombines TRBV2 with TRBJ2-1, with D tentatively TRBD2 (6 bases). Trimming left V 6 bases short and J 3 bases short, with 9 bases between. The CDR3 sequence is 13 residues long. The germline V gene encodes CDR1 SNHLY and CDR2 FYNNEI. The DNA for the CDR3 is TGTGCCAGCAGGTCTAGCGTCTACAATGAGCAGTTCTTC. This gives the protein CASRSSVYNEQFF.

For the CDR3, the DNA is TGTGCCAGCAGTTTAGACACATCCCGGCAGAATGGGGTTACGCAGTATTTT. It translates to CASSLDTSRQNGVTQYF. The chain carries TRBV27 and TRBJ2-3, with D unclear. The ends were cut back, 2 bases at V and 8 bases at J, with 23 bases in the middle. The germline V gene has CDR1 MNHEY and CDR2 SMNVEV (reference sequence). The CDR3 runs to 17 residues.

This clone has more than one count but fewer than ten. Here the CDR3 reads CSARNSYGYTF. The CDR3 DNA is TGCAGTGCTAGAAACAGTTATGGCTACACCTTC. The rearrangement uses TRBV20-1 and TRBJ1-2; D is unresolved. This CDR3 is 11 amino acids long. Germline assignment: CDR1 DFQATT and CDR2 SNEGSKA (reference sequence). Trimming left V 2 bases short and J 5 bases short, with 6 bases between.

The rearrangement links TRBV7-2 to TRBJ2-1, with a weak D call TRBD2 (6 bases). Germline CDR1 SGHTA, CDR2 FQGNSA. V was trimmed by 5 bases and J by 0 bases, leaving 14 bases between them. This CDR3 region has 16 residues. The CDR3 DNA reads TGTGCCAGCAGCCTAACGGGGGAAAGCTCCTACAATGAGCAGTTCTTC. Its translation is CASSLTGESSYNEQFF.

The CDR3 sequence is CASSLTGASYEQYF. The CDR3 DNA reads TGTGCCAGCAGCTTAACGGGGGCCTCCTACGAGCAGTACTTC. The genes are TRBV7-2 and TRBJ2-7; D possibly uses TRBD1 or TRBD2 (6 bases each). Trimming left V 2 bases short and J 0 bases short, with 8 bases between. This CDR3 has 14 amino acids. Germline V gene sequence: CDR1 SGHTA, CDR2 FQGNSA.